This T cell receptor beta chain was retrieved from a study of cytomegalovirus exposure and HLA in healthy donors. The study, taken as a whole, reports: In a later analysis, a missense DCLRE1C variant was linked to TCR beta V- and J-gene trimming.

The ends were cut back, 4 bases at V and 0 bases at J, with 14 bases in the middle. This CDR3 comprises 16 residues. CDR1 and CDR2 (germline): SGHTA, FQGTGA. About this clone itself: Antigen specificity is unknown.

Use of 60 Vbeta and 13 Jbeta primers characterized the PCR. Profiled with immunoSEQ multiplex PCR; TCRdb holds only in-frame clones, not every one. Of approximately 300,000 clones listed, about 80% are singletons. The sequence was obtained from a girl aged 2-15 years in good health and CMV-seronegative. Sequences were obtained from PBMCs. J is TRBJ2-3 and V is TRBV7-3; possibly TRBD2 for D (5 bases). CDR3 coding DNA: TGTGCCAGCAGCTCCCTCGTGCGGGCTAGCACAGATACGCAGTATTTT. Translation gives CASSSLVRASTDTQYF.